This record concerns one TCR beta chain sequence. Its target is unknown. V was clipped by 8 bases and J by 0 bases, with 10 bases between them. Germline V lookup: CDR1 KGHSH, CDR2 LQKENI. The CDR3 loop spans 13 amino acids. Cell sorting via CD45RO/CCR7/CD25/CD127/CD95/CD27 was performed to obtain CD4+ naive, central memory, regulatory and stem cell-like memory cells. Expressed TCRB transcripts were sequenced after all isolated RNA was converted to cDNA. The study sequenced naive, central memory and regulatory T cell samples to an average of roughly 3.4 million reads. Measured with immunoSEQ multiplex PCR; TCRdb has only the in-frame clones, and not every one. The sample has under 250,000 clones; roughly 30% are singletons. The sample is drawn from a study of beta chain features in type 1 diabetes. Broader study findings: Here, the possible influence of HLA type (on TCRB rearrangement) remained unresolved. The study found moderately but significantly shorter TCRB CDR3s in all four CD4+ subsets of Type 1 diabetes patients.

The sequenced sample consisted of central memory CD4+ T cells from blood. This sequence joins TRBV18 and TRBJ2-5; tentative D call: TRBD1 (6 bases). The clonotype was recovered from a man younger than 45 in good health. In DNA form, the CDR3 reads TGTGCCAGCCAGGACAGAAACCAAGAGACCCAGTACTTC. Its protein is CASQDRNQETQYF.